The 30 T cell receptor beta chains in this list originate from one sample, sequenced in a study of blood T cell repertoires in COVID-19 (dated by TCRdb to 2018 to 2020). The library was built by means of the immunoSEQ multiplex PCR assay. TCRdb took this table from immuneACCESS and kept in-frame rearrangements with V and J called. Such tables lack part of the clones; where checked against another copy, unresolved V genes explain under half of the gap, and the rest is unexplained. This sample gives roughly 120,000 clones in total; around 88% of them show up just once. 0.88% of the sample rests with the top ten. The sequencing input was peripheral blood. The source of these receptors is a woman aged 45-59 years with active or convalescent COVID-19.

CDR3: CASSIDGRTTTYEQYF. DNA of the CDR3: TGTGCCAGTAGTATAGATGGCCGGACAACTACCTACGAGCAGTACTTC. The V and J genes are TRBV19 and TRBJ2-7, with D tentatively TRBD1 (5 bases). This CDR3 comprises 16 residues. CDR1 LNHDA and CDR2 SQIVND come from the germline V gene (reference sequence). V lost 0 bases, J lost 2 bases, and 14 bases lay in between.

The V call is TRBV4-3, the J call TRBJ1-3; D is perhaps TRBD1 (5 bases). This CDR3 comprises 16 residues. Trimming left V 0 bases short and J 0 bases short, with 9 bases between. Germline lookup yields CDR1 LGHNA and CDR2 YSLEER. The CDR3 region is CASSQDRGSSGNTIYF. The CDR3 nucleotides read TGCGCCAGCAGCCAAGATAGGGGCAGCTCTGGAAACACCATATATTTT.

The V and J genes are TRBV2 and TRBJ2-7; 8 nucleotides match TRBD2. V dropped 7 bases and J dropped 3; count of bases not matched to a gene: 5. Germline CDR1 reads SNHLY; CDR2 reads FYNNEI. The CDR3 has 13 residues. CDR3 in amino acids: CASMGGRSYEQYF. CDR3 in DNA: TGTGCCAGCATGGGCGGGAGGAGCTACGAGCAGTACTTC.

This sequence joins TRBV4-1 and TRBJ2-3; D possibly corresponds to TRBD2 (6 bases). Germline-derived CDR1 and CDR2 are MGHRA and YSYEKL. V lost 2 bases and J lost 3, with 18 bases in between. The CDR3 runs 17 residues. CDR3 in amino acids: CASSQFGLKKGTDTQYF. The CDR3 DNA is TGCGCCAGCAGCCAATTTGGACTAAAGAAGGGGACAGATACGCAGTATTTT.

This clone was observed once. The chain carries TRBV6-1 and TRBJ2-5; 9 bases are shared with TRBD1. The CDR3 is made up of 13 amino acids. The germline V gene has CDR1 MNHNS and CDR2 SASEGT. V lost 7 bases, J lost 5 bases, and 5 bases stayed unmatched. CDR3 protein: CASNRGLLETQYF. The DNA for the CDR3 is TGTGCCAGCAACAGGGGGCTCTTGGAGACCCAGTACTTC.

The rearrangement links TRBV5-1 to TRBJ1-1; 9 nucleotides agree with TRBD1. The CDR3 has 15 residues. Germline CDR1 reads SGHRS; CDR2 reads YFSETQ. The J segment lost 2 bases and the V segment lost 4 bases, leaving 6 bases of the junction unmatched. The DNA of the CDR3 is TGCGCCAGCAGCACTACACAGGGGGCTAACACTGAAGCTTTCTTT. It is translated as CASSTTQGANTEAFF.

V gene TRBV5-1 combines with J gene TRBJ2-7, with 7 nucleotides matching TRBD1. Trimming took 4 bases from V and 6 from J; bases not matched to a gene: 10. This CDR3 contains 14 residues. Germline CDR1 and CDR2: SGHRS and YFSETQ. The CDR3 region is CASSMGQSYGEQYF. The CDR3, as DNA: TGCGCCAGCAGCATGGGACAGTCCTACGGCGAGCAGTACTTC. Full variable domain (missing parts from reference TRBV5-1 and TRBJ2-7): KAGVTQTPRYLIKTRGQQVTLSCSPISGHRSVSWYQQTPGQGLQFLFEYFSETQRNKGNFPGRFSGRQFSNSRSEMNVSTLELGDSALYLCASSMGQSYGEQYFGPGTRLTVT.

The V gene is TRBV5-1, the J gene TRBJ1-2, with 8 bases matching TRBD1. Unmatched junction bases numbered 1, after V lost 1 base and J lost 2 bases. The CDR3 covers 14 residues. CDR1 is SGHRS and CDR2 is YFSETQ in the germline V gene. This CDR3 reads CASSLWDRNYGYTF. The CDR3 DNA sequence: TGCGCCAGCAGCTTGTGGGACAGGAACTATGGCTACACCTTC.

The chain carries TRBV11-2 and TRBJ2-7; 11 bases map to TRBD2. The length of the CDR3 is 15 residues. Germline loops: CDR1 SGHAT, CDR2 FQNNGV. V gave up 5 bases and J gave up 4 bases; unmatched junction bases: 7. The CDR3 DNA follows: TGTGCCAGCAGCATTTCACTAGCGGGAGCGTACGAGCAGTACTTC. This encodes CASSISLAGAYEQYF.

V gene TRBV7-8 combines with J gene TRBJ2-2, with TRBD2 identical over 7 bases. The CDR3 extends over 16 amino acids. Germline CDR1 reads SGHVS; CDR2 reads FQNEAQ. J gave up 5 bases and V 1 base, and 7 bases lay outside the gene matches. CDR3 in amino acids: CASSLGRTRSTGELFF. For the CDR3, the DNA is TGTGCCAGCAGCTTAGGGAGGACTAGATCGACCGGGGAGCTGTTTTTT.

The V gene is TRBV28, the J gene TRBJ1-2; D is possibly TRBD1 (5 bases). V lost 1 base and J 6 bases, leaving 15 bases between the germline ends. This CDR3 has 15 amino acids. Germline assignment: CDR1 MDHEN and CDR2 SYDVKM. The CDR3 nucleotides are TGTGCCAGCAGTTTATCCGGGGCGGGGAGGGATGGCTACACCTTC. It specifies CASSLSGAGRDGYTF.

J is TRBJ2-7 and V is TRBV18, with a possible D match to TRBD2 (6 bases). Trimming left V 3 bases short and J 6 bases short, with 15 bases between. The CDR3 length is 14 residues. The germline CDR1 and CDR2 sequences are KGHSH and LQKENI. This chain's CDR3 is CASSPTSSGSEQYF. The CDR3 bases are TGTGCCAGCTCACCGACTAGTAGTGGGAGCGAGCAGTACTTC. The complete variable domain, with remaining parts taken from reference TRBV18 and TRBJ2-7, reads NAGVMQNPRHLVRRRGQEARLRCSPMKGHSHVYWYRQLPEEGLKFMVYLQKENIIDESGMPKERFSAEFPKEGPSILRIQQVVRGDSAAYFCASSPTSSGSEQYFGPGTRLTVT.

The V gene is TRBV6-1, the J gene TRBJ1-3, with D perhaps matching TRBD1 (5 bases). This CDR3 has 15 amino acids. Trimming stripped 8 bases from V and 2 bases from J, with 16 bases between. Germline V gene data show CDR1 as MNHNS and CDR2 as SASEGT. In DNA form, the CDR3 reads TGTGCCAGCGGCGGGACTGGAATAACTGGAAACACCATATATTTT. Its translation is CASGGTGITGNTIYF.

V and J are TRBV7-6 and TRBJ1-5; D possibly corresponds to TRBD1 (5 bases). Germline CDR1 SGHVS, CDR2 FNYEAQ. This CDR3 spans 14 amino acids. The germline V and J ends were trimmed by 5 bases and 4 bases, with 12 bases remaining between them. This CDR3 reads CASSPYQGNQPQHF. As DNA, the CDR3 is TGTGCCAGCAGCCCTTATCAGGGAAATCAGCCCCAGCATTTT.

The chain employs TRBV6-2 or TRBV6-3 and TRBJ2-1, with a tentative D call TRBD2 (6 bases). The CDR3 spans 12 residues. Germline V CDR1 and CDR2: MNHEY, SVGEGT. Trimming left V 1 base short and J 9 bases short, with 7 bases between. CDR3 DNA: TGTGCCAGCAGTTACTGGGGGGTTGAGCAGTTCTTC. It specifies CASSYWGVEQFF.

The gene calls are TRBV5-1 and TRBJ2-4; no clear D. CDR1 is SGHRS and CDR2 is YFSETQ in the germline V gene. The CDR3 runs 15 residues. V was cut by 4 bases and J by 3 bases, with 14 bases left in between. Written as DNA, the CDR3 is TGCGCCAGCAGCCAAATTCAAGGAGACAAAAACATTCAGTACTTC. As protein: CASSQIQGDKNIQYF.

The V call is TRBV3-1 (or the pseudogene TRBV3-2), the J call TRBJ1-1, with 10 bases aligning to TRBD1. The germline V gene encodes CDR1 LGHDT and CDR2 YNNKEL (reference sequence). The CDR3 runs 15 residues. Trimming at V came to 3 bases and at J to 5 bases, leaving 6 bases not matched to a gene. CDR3 DNA sequence: TGTGCCAGCAGCCACACGGGACAGGGGAATACTGAAGCTTTCTTT. Protein sequence: CASSHTGQGNTEAFF.

The gene calls are TRBV18 and TRBJ1-1; no definite D call. Looked up from germline, CDR1 is KGHSH and CDR2 is LQKENI. The germline V and J ends were trimmed by 7 bases and 2 bases, with 14 bases remaining between them. CDR3 length equals 14 residues. CDR3 sequence reads: CASFGYSLNTEAFF. In DNA form, the CDR3 reads TGTGCCAGCTTTGGGTACAGCCTAAACACTGAAGCTTTCTTT.

V usage is TRBV15 and J usage is TRBJ2-3, with 7 bases lining up with TRBD2. Trimming removed 1 base from V and 1 base from J; junction bases left unmatched: 5. The CDR3 has 16 amino acids. In germline, CDR1 is LNHNV, CDR2 YYDKDF (reference sequence). The CDR3 reads CATSRAGGLGTDTQYF. The CDR3 bases are TGTGCCACCAGCAGAGCGGGGGGACTCGGCACAGATACGCAGTATTTT.

The gene calls are TRBV28 and TRBJ2-1, with 8 bases that match TRBD2. Germline V gene lookup returns CDR1 MDHEN and CDR2 SYDVKM. V shed 2 bases and J 3 bases; nucleotides not matched to a gene: 3. CDR3 length: 15 residues. The CDR3 DNA sequence: TGTGCCAGCAGTTTAAGGCTAGCGGGCTACAATGAGCAGTTCTTC. Translating gives CASSLRLAGYNEQFF.

The rearrangement joins TRBV13 to TRBJ1-1, with a possible D match to TRBD1 (5 bases). The CDR3 has 13 amino acids. The V gene lost 0 bases and the J gene lost 9 bases, with 11 bases spanning the gap. Germline V CDR1 and CDR2: PRHDT, FYEKMQ (reference sequence). The CDR3 coding sequence is TGTGCCAGCAGCTTAGGTACCCAGGGAAAAGCTTTCTTT. Its protein is CASSLGTQGKAFF. Filled out from reference TRBV13 and TRBJ1-1, the complete variable domain reads AAGVIQSPRHLIKEKRETATLKCYPIPRHDTVYWYQQGPGQDPQFLISFYEKMQSDKGSIPDRFSAQQFSDYHSELNMSSLELGDSALYFCASSLGTQGKAFFGQGTRLTVV.

J is TRBJ2-3 and V is TRBV12-3 or TRBV12-4, with D uncertain. The V and J ends lost 3 bases and 5 bases respectively, with 6 bases between them. The CDR3 spans 12 residues. The CDR3 reads CASSFPLDTQYF. CDR3 nucleotide sequence: TGTGCCAGCAGTTTCCCCCTAGATACGCAGTATTTT.

The DNA of the CDR3 is TGCGCCAGCAGCCAAGATAGGCAGGGGGGAGTAGAAGCTTTCTTT. Encoded protein: CASSQDRQGGVEAFF. The rearrangement joins TRBV4-1 to TRBJ1-1; 7 bases are shared with TRBD1. The J segment lost 8 bases and the V segment lost 0 bases, leaving 9 bases of the junction unmatched. CDR1 MGHRA and CDR2 YSYEKL come from the germline V gene. The length of the CDR3 is 15 residues.

This clone has only one observation. The CDR3, as DNA: TGTGCCAGCAGCTTGGGACTAGCGGGAAACAATGAGCAGTTCTTC. Protein product: CASSLGLAGNNEQFF. This chain uses TRBV7-2 with TRBJ2-1, with TRBD2 identical over 13 bases. This CDR3 has 15 amino acids. CDR1 is SGHTA and CDR2 is FQGNSA in the germline V gene. The V segment lost 3 bases and the J segment 5 bases; nucleotides outside the gene matches: 1.

The chain joins TRBV7-3 to TRBJ2-7, with TRBD1 identical over 8 bases. The CDR3 contains 15 residues. CDR1 is SGHTA, CDR2 FQGTGA, per germline. J lost 1 base, V lost 3 bases, and 5 bases had no gene match. CDR3 sequence reads: CASSLTQGGSYEQYF. In DNA form, the CDR3 reads TGTGCCAGCAGCTTGACACAGGGGGGATCCTACGAGCAGTACTTC.

DNA for the CDR3: TGTGCCAGCAGCGAGAACAGGGGGGGTGAGTTCTTC. Amino acid sequence: CASSENRGGEFF. The chain recombines TRBV5-6 with TRBJ2-1; tentatively, D is TRBD1 (8 bases). The CDR3 consists of 12 residues. Trimming stripped 4 bases from V and 14 bases from J, with 16 bases between. Germline values: CDR1 SGHDT, CDR2 YYEEEE.

J is TRBJ2-5 and V is TRBV10-3, with 9 bases matching TRBD1. Germline-derived CDR1 and CDR2 are ENHRY and SYGVKD. The CDR3 is 15 amino acids. V trimming: 4 bases; J trimming: 2 bases; junction bases outside the gene matches: 5. CDR3 nucleotide sequence: TGTGCCATCAGTGCCACCGGGACAGGGCAAGAGACCCAGTACTTC. It encodes CAISATGTGQETQYF.

The chain employs TRBV4-1 and TRBJ1-1; tentatively, D is TRBD1 (6 bases). Germline loops: CDR1 MGHRA, CDR2 YSYEKL. There are 16 residues in the CDR3. V lost 1 base, J lost 5 bases, and 17 bases lay in between. The CDR3 DNA sequence: TGCGCCAGCAGCCAAGCCACAGGGCCCCGAATGACTGAAGCTTTCTTT. Translating it yields CASSQATGPRMTEAFF.

This chain uses TRBV6-2 or TRBV6-3 with TRBJ2-7; D possibly corresponds to TRBD2 (6 bases). Germline CDR1 reads MNHEY; CDR2 reads SVGEGT. V lost 6 bases and J 0 bases, leaving 18 bases between the germline ends. CDR3 size: 16 residues. CDR3 amino acids: CASSSAGAGYSYEQYF. CDR3 coding DNA: TGTGCCAGCAGCTCAGCTGGGGCGGGATACTCCTACGAGCAGTACTTC.

The chain couples TRBV11-2 to TRBJ2-7, with 8 bases fitting TRBD1. Germline V CDR1 and CDR2: SGHAT, FQNNGV. CDR3 length: 14 residues. V shed 6 bases and J 5 bases; nucleotides not matched to a gene: 9. The CDR3 DNA sequence: TGTGCCAGCAGGACAGGGGCCTTCGGGGACGAGCAGTACTTC. Residues: CASRTGAFGDEQYF.